The clone carrying this TCR beta chain was seen only a few times. Its specificity is not known. This specimen comes from a study of CD8 T cells in ankylosing spondylitis. Study-wide results and limits: Characteristic, it appeared, of ankylosing spondylitis blood was a TCR beta motif of roughly eight highly homologous variants. Disease-associated clonotypes exhibited CD8+ identity and were relatively infrequent in peripheral blood. Clones linked to disease were reported to show significant enrichment in matched ankylosing spondylitis synovial fluid.

Molecular-barcoded quantitative 5'-RACE produced these TCR beta libraries. TCRdb passed the 5' RACE reads through MiXCR, listing each CDR3 protein once. This sample has 200,000 to 250,000 distinct CDR3 sequences, with 8% to 11% found just once. The length of the CDR3 is 12 residues. Trimming removed 1 base from V and 9 bases from J, with 7 bases in between. Germline CDR1 and CDR2: LGHDT and YNNKEL (reference sequence). The genes are TRBV3-1 and TRBJ2-1, with D unclear. The sequenced sample was blood, either unsorted or a sorted T cell fraction (not recorded which). This clonotype was obtained from a male donor with ankylosing spondylitis or in good health (not recorded which). DNA of the CDR3: TGTGCCAGCAGCCAAGGCTCGACTGAGCAGTTCTTC. It is translated as CASSQGSTEQFF.